This TCR beta chain was sequenced for a study of blood T cell repertoires in COVID-19. Overall study: PBMCs, B-cell-depleted T cells, or T cells provided the cDNA or gDNA that made up the material.

Assignments of participants to cohorts depended upon their own reported clinical history. This CDR3 is built from 16 residues. Germline assignment: CDR1 SGHRS and CDR2 YFSETQ. V was trimmed by 0 bases and J by 3 bases, leaving 16 bases between them. Profiling relied on immunoSEQ multiplex PCR, and the TCRdb table lists in-frame clones only, not all of them. The data show 250,000 to 300,000 clones, with 89% seen just once and about 1.8% held by the top ten. The chain joins TRBV5-1 to TRBJ2-7; D perhaps matches TRBD2 (5 bases). This TCR derives from a woman aged 40 to 55 who had recovered from COVID-19. What was sequenced was PBMCs or T cells enriched from blood (not recorded which). The CDR3 is CASSLAPGRDYYEQYF. The CDR3 DNA reads as TGCGCCAGCAGCTTGGCCCCGGGGAGAGATTACTACGAGCAGTACTTC.